This paragraph covers one T cell receptor beta chain sequence. Its antigen is not yet known. Base quality data are lacking; no much larger clone is found one base away. This sample was included in a study of breast tumors, draining lymph nodes, adjacent tissues (dated by TCRdb to the mid-2010s). The study in broad terms: In breast cancer patients, the study compared the TCR beta repertoires of tumor, adjacent nontumor tissue and axillary lymph nodes. The study aimed to assess the relationships and possible T-cell exchange between tumor, surrounding tissue and draining lymph node repertoires in human breast cancer. Results and caveats for the whole study, not just this receptor: Tumor T-cell repertoires showed less diversity than lymph node repertoires and more diversity than nontumor tissue repertoires, and tumor T-cell repertoires showed preferential V and J gene usage. Rather than being directly demonstrated, the conclusion that tumor T cells originate in lymph nodes was presented as consistent with a hypothesis. In luminal-like breast cancer, tumor and nontumor tissue repertoires resembled each other significantly more than in basal-like breast cancer. The data were considered consistent with the idea that most tumor T cells come from the lymph node and then expand in tumor tissue.

The lymph node samples were taken from the axillary draining lymph nodes of breast cancer patients. TCRdb shows the sequencer as Illumina HiSeq 2000. Multiplex PCR amplification was used to build the TCR beta chain libraries. High-throughput sequencing was used to analyze the amplified TCR beta chain products. Through fastp at Q25 and MiXCR, TCRdb rebuilt clones from the public reads, retaining in-frame beta chains. Here each entry gathers all rows of one CDR3 protein and keeps the most common genes and DNA. The sample table lists approximately 88,000 distinct CDR3 sequences, around 30% of them with a count of one. The ten largest make up roughly 7.3% of the sample. A distance of 14 bases separates the germline ends of V and J, which lose 1 base and 3 bases respectively. CDR3 length: 16 amino acids, cysteine to phenylalanine. Only CDR3 DNA remains: 48 bases, in frame from the first base. The germline V gene encodes CDR1 SGDLS and CDR2 YYNGEE.

The chain is made from TRBV9 and TRBJ1-3; matching of 5 bases hints at TRBD1 as the D gene. This clonotype was sampled from a female donor with breast cancer. Some clones in this sample may be carry-over from other donors' samples. The sequencing input was axillary lymph node tissue. The DNA sequence is as follows: TGTGCCAGCAGCGTACCCCGCCGGGACTTTGGAAACACCATATATTTT. Its amino acids are CASSVPRRDFGNTIYF. Full variable domain (CDR3 extended with the reference TRBV9 and TRBJ1-3 proteins): DSGVTQTPKHLITATGQRVTLRCSPRSGDLSVYWYQQSLDQGLQFLIQYYNGEERAKGNILERFSAQQFPDLHSELNLSSLELGDSALYFCASSVPRRDFGNTIYFGEGSWLTVV.